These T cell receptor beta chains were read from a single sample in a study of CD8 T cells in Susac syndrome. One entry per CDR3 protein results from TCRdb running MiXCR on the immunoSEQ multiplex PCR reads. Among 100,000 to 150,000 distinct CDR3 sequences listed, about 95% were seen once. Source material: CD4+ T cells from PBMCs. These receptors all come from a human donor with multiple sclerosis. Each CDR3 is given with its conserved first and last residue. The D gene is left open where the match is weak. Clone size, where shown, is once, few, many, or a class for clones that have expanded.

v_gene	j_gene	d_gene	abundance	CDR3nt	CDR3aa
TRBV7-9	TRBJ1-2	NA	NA	TGTGCCAGCAGCTCCAATGTATGGTACTATGGCTACACCTTC	CASSSNVWYYGYTF
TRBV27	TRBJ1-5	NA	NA	TGTGCCAGCAGTTTATCCGAAGGCCTAGGGCAGCCCCAGCATTTT	CASSLSEGLGQPQHF
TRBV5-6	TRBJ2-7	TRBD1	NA	TGTGCCAGCAGCTTGGGGGGGACAGGCTCCTACGAGCAGTACTTC	CASSLGGTGSYEQYF
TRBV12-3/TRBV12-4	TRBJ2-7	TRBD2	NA	TGTGCCAGCAGAGACGGACTAGCGGGCGCCTACGAGCAGTACTTC	CASRDGLAGAYEQYF
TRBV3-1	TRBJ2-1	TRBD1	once	TGTGCCAGCAGCCAAGCACGAGGGGGCCTAATTTACAATGAGCAGTTCTTC	CASSQARGGLIYNEQFF
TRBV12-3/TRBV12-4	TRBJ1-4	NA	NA	TGTGCCAGCAGTTTCCGAGAGCAGAAACTGTTTTTT	CASSFREQKLFF
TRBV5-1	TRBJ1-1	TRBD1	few	TGCGCCAGCAGCGGCCAGGGGGGGACTGAAGCTTTCTTT	CASSGQGGTEAFF
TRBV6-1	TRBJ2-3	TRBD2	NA	TGTGCCAGCAGCTCCCTCGGGACTAGCGGGGACTCAGATACGCAGTATTTT	CASSSLGTSGDSDTQYF
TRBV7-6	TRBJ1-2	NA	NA	TGTGCCAGCCCTATCTCGTGGAGGGGTGGGCAGCCCAATGGGGAAGCTAACTATGGCTACACCTTC	CASPISWRGGQPNGEANYGYTF
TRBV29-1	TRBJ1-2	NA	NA	TGCAGCGTTGATCAAGGCTACACCTTC	CSVDQGYTF
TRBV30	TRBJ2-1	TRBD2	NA	TGTGCCTGGAGTGTCGGTAGCGGGAGCTACAATGAGCAGTTCTTC	CAWSVGSGSYNEQFF
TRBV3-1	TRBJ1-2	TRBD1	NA	TGTGCCAGCAGCCACACGGACAGGGGGTTTTATGGCTACACCTTC	CASSHTDRGFYGYTF
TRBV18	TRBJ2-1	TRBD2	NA	TGTGCCAGCTCCCCGGGACTAGCGGGGGGAAATGAGCAGTTCTTC	CASSPGLAGGNEQFF
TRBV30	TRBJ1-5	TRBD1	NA	TGTGCCTGGAGTCTTCCGGACAGGCCCTATCAGCCCCAGCATTTT	CAWSLPDRPYQPQHF
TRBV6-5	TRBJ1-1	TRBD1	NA	TGTGCCAGCAGTTACAGGGGGCTTGGGAACACTGAAGCTTTCTTT	CASSYRGLGNTEAFF
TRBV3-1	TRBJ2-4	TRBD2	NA	TGTGCCAGCAGCCAAGACCCAGCGGGAAGGGCCAAAAACATTCAGTACTTC	CASSQDPAGRAKNIQYF